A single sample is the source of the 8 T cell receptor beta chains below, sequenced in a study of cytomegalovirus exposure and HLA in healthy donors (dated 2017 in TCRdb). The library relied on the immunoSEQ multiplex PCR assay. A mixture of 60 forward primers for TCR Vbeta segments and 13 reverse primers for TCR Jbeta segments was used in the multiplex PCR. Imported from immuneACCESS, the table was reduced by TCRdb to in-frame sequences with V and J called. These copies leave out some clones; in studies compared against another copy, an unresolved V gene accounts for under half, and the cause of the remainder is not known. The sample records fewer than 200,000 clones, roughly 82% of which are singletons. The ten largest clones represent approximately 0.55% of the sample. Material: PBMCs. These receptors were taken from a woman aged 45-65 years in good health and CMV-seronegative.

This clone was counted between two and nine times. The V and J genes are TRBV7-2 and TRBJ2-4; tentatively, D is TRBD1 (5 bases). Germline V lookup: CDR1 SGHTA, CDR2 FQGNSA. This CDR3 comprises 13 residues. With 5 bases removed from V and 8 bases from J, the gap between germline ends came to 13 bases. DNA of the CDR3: TGTGCCAGCAGCCCTCAACAGGTGGACATTCAGTACTTC. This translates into CASSPQQVDIQYF.

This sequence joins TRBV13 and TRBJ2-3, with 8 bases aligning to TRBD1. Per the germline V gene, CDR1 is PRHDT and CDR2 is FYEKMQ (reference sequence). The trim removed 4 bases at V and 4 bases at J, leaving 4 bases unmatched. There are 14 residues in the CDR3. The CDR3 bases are TGTGCCAGCAGCTCGAGGACAGGGTCAGATACGCAGTATTTT. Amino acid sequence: CASSSRTGSDTQYF.

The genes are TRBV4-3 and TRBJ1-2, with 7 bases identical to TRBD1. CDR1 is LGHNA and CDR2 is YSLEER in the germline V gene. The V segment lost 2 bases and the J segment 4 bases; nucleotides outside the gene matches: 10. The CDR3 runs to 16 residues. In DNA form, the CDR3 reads TGCGCCAGCAGCCAAAGGGGGACACAGGGGATCTATGGCTACACCTTC. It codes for CASSQRGTQGIYGYTF.

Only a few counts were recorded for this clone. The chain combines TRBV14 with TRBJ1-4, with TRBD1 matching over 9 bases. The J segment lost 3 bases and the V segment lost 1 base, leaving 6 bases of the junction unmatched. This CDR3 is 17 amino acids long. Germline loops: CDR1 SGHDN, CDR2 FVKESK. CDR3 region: CASSQGDRATANEKLFF. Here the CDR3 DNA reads TGTGCCAGCAGCCAAGGGGACAGGGCTACGGCTAATGAAAAACTGTTTTTT.

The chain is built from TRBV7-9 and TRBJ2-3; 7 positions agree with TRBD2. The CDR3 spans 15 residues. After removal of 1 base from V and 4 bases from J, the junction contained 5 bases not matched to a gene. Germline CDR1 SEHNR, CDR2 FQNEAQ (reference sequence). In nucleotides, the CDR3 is TGTGCCAGCAGCTTAGTGGTGGGGGGGTCAGATACGCAGTATTTT. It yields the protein CASSLVVGGSDTQYF.

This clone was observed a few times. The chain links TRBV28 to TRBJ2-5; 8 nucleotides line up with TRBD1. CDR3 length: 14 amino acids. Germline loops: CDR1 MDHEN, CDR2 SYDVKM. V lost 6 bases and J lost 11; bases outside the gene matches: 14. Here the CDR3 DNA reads TGTGCCAGCAGACATTTCAGGGGGCCCGGGGAGCAGTACTTC. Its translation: CASRHFRGPGEQYF.

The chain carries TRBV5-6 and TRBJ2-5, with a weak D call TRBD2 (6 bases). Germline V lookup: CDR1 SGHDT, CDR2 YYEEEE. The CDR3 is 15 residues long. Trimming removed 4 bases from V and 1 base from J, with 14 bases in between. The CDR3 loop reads CASSPGVDFQETQYF. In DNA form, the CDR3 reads TGTGCCAGCAGCCCGGGGGTGGATTTCCAAGAGACCCAGTACTTC.

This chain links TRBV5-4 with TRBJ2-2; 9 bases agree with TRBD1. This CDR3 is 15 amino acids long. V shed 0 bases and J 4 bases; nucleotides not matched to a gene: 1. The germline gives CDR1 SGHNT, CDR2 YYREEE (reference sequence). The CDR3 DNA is TGTGCCAGCAGCTTGGGACAGGGGGGCACCGGGGAGCTGTTTTTT. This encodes CASSLGQGGTGELFF. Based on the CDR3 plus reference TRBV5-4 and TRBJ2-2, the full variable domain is ETGVTQSPTHLIKTRGQQVTLRCSSQSGHNTVSWYQQALGQGPQFIFQYYREEENGRGNFPPRFSGLQFPNYSSELNVNALELDDSALYLCASSLGQGGTGELFFGEGSRLTVL.